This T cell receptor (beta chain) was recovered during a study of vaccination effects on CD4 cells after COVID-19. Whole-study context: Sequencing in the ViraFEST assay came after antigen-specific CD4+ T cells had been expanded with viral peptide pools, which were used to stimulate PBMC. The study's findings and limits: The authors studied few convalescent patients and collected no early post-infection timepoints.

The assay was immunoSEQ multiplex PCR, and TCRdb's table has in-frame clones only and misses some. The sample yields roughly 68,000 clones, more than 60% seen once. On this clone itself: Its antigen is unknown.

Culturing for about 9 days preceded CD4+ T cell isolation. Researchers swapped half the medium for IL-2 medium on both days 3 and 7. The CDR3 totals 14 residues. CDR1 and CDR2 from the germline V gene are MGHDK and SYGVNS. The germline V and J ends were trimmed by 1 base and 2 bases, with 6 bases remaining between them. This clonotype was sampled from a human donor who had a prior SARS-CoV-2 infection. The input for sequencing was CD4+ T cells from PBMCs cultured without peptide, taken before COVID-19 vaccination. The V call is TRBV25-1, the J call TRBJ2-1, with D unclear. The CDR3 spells CASSESAAYNEQFF. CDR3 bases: TGTGCCAGCAGTGAATCCGCAGCCTACAATGAGCAGTTCTTC.